The 9 T cell receptor beta chains below come from one sample, sequenced in a study of T cell responses to AZD1222 COVID-19 vaccine. TCRdb keeps only in-frame clones here, not all; method: immunoSEQ multiplex PCR. The sample holds some 130,000 clones, 90% seen once. This specimen consisted of peripheral blood, obtained on day 0 of AZD1222 vaccination. The origin of the receptors is an adult in good health.

The V gene is TRBV7-2, the J gene TRBJ2-2; D is unclear. The CDR3 is 14 residues long. The germline V gene encodes CDR1 SGHTA and CDR2 FQGNSA. Between the trimmed V and J ends, which lost 0 bases and 6 bases, there was a span of 8 bases. CDR3 residues: CASSLAAAAGELFF. CDR3 nucleotide sequence: TGTGCCAGCAGCTTAGCCGCCGCGGCCGGGGAGCTGTTTTTT.

The genes are TRBV7-2 and TRBJ2-7; the D gene is possibly TRBD2 (6 bases). The germline CDR1 and CDR2 sequences are SGHTA and FQGNSA. The V gene lost 0 bases and the J gene lost 5 bases, with 11 bases spanning the gap. There are 14 residues in the CDR3. The CDR3 DNA follows: TGTGCCAGCAGCTTAGCCGGAGGGGACGACGAGCAGTACTTC. It is translated as CASSLAGGDDEQYF.

Concerning this clone: The same CDR3 arises from other DNA sequences in this sample as well. The V gene is TRBV6-5, the J gene TRBJ2-5; D unresolved. This CDR3 spans 11 amino acids. Germline V lookup: CDR1 MNHEY, CDR2 SVGAGI. Trimming pared 6 bases from V and 5 bases from J, leaving 7 bases between. CDR3 in amino acids: CASSLQETQYF. CDR3 DNA sequence: TGTGCCAGCAGCCTTCAGGAGACCCAGTACTTC.

This chain connects TRBV5-5 to TRBJ2-7; possibly TRBD2 for D (6 bases). This CDR3 spans 14 amino acids. Trimming removed 0 bases at V and 2 bases at J, with 9 bases between. Germline values: CDR1 SGHKS, CDR2 YYEKEE (reference sequence). The CDR3 DNA reads as TGTGCCAGCAGCTTGGCGGGACTCACCTACGAGCAGTACTTC. Protein: CASSLAGLTYEQYF.

The chain links TRBV18 to TRBJ1-2; D not resolved. The length of the CDR3 is 16 residues. The V gene lost 3 bases and the J gene lost 1 base, with 15 bases spanning the gap. Germline V gives CDR1 KGHSH, CDR2 LQKENI. The CDR3 DNA is TGTGCCAGCTCACCTCCCGATCGGGCTTTTAACTATGGCTACACCTTC. This gives the protein CASSPPDRAFNYGYTF.

CDR3 in DNA: TGCGCCAGCAGCCACACCGGGACAGGGATTGACACCGGGGAGCTGTTTTTT. As protein: CASSHTGTGIDTGELFF. This chain links TRBV4-1 with TRBJ2-2, with 9 bases fitting TRBD1. Looked up from germline, CDR1 is MGHRA and CDR2 is YSYEKL. The J segment lost 3 bases and the V segment lost 3 bases, leaving 8 bases of the junction unmatched. This CDR3 region has 17 residues.

The CDR3 region has the DNA TGTGCCAGCAGTCGGGACAGTCCCTACGAGCAGTACTTC. Translating gives CASSRDSPYEQYF. The chain employs TRBV28 and TRBJ2-7, with TRBD1 identical over 7 bases. Germline V gene lookup returns CDR1 MDHEN and CDR2 SYDVKM. V shed 5 bases, J shed 2 bases, and the junction held 3 bases outside the gene matches. The CDR3 runs to 13 residues.

The chain has TRBV19 and TRBJ1-4, with D possibly being TRBD1 (5 bases). The ends were cut back, 2 bases at V and 4 bases at J, with 11 bases in the middle. CDR3 length equals 15 residues. Per the germline V gene, CDR1 is LNHDA and CDR2 is SQIVND (reference sequence). CDR3 DNA: TGTGCCAGTAGTATAACAAGACAGCATAATGAAAAACTGTTTTTT. Its protein is CASSITRQHNEKLFF. Using reference TRBV19 and TRBJ1-4 for the parts outside the CDR3, the full variable domain is DGGITQSPKYLFRKEGQNVTLSCEQNLNHDAMYWYRQDPGQGLRLIYYSQIVNDFQKGDIAEGYSVSREKKESFPLTVTSAQKNPTAFYLCASSITRQHNEKLFFGSGTQLSVL.

About this clone: Other DNA sequences in the sample encode the same CDR3. The chain links TRBV2 to TRBJ1-5; 11 bases match TRBD1. Looked up from germline, CDR1 is SNHLY and CDR2 is FYNNEI. This CDR3 is built from 15 residues. J gave up 6 bases and V 1 base, and 2 bases lay outside the gene matches. This CDR3 reads CASSEEGTGGQPQHF. The CDR3 DNA is TGTGCCAGCAGTGAAGAAGGGACAGGGGGTCAGCCCCAGCATTTT.